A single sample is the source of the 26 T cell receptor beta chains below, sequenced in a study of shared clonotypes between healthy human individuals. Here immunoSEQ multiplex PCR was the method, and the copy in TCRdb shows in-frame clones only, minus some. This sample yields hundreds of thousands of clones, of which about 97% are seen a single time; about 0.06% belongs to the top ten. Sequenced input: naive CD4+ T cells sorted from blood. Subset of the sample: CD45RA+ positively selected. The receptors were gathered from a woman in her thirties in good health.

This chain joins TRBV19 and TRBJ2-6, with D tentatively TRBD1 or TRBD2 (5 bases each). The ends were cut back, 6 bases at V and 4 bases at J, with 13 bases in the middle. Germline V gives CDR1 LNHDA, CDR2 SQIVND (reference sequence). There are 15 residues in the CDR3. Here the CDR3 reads CASRVGDAGANVLTF. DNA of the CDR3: TGTGCCAGTAGAGTCGGGGACGCGGGGGCCAACGTCCTGACTTTC.

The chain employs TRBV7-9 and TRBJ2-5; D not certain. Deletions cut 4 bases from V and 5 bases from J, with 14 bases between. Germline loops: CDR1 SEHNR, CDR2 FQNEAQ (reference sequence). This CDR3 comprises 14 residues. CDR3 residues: CASSYPDGRETQYF. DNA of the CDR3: TGTGCCAGCAGCTACCCTGACGGACGGGAGACCCAGTACTTC. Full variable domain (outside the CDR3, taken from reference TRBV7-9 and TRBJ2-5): DTGVSQNPRHKITKRGQNVTFRCDPISEHNRLYWYRQTLGQGPEFLTYFQNEAQLEKSRLLSDRFSAERPKGSFSTLEIQRTEQGDSAMYLCASSYPDGRETQYFGPGTRLLVL.

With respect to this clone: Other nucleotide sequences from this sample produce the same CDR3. The CDR3 is CASSRVGGNTEAFF. The CDR3 DNA reads as TGTGCCAGCAGCCGGGTTGGTGGTAACACTGAAGCTTTCTTT. V is TRBV6-5 and J is TRBJ1-1; no definite D call. The V end lost 6 bases, the J end lost 2 bases, and 13 bases lay between the germline ends. This CDR3 has 14 residues. CDR1 and CDR2 from the germline V gene are MNHEY and SVGAGI.

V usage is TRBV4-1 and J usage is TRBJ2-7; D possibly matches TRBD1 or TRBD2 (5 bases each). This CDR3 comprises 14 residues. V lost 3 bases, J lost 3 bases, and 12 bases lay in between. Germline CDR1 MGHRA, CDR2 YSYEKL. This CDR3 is CASSQTGRNYEQYF. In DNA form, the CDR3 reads TGCGCCAGCAGCCAGACGGGACGGAACTACGAGCAGTACTTC.

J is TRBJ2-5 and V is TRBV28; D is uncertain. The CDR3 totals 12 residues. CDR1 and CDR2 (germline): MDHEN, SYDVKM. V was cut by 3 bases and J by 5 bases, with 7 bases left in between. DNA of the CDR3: TGTGCCAGCAGTTTCCGTGGTGAGACCCAGTACTTC. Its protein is CASSFRGETQYF.

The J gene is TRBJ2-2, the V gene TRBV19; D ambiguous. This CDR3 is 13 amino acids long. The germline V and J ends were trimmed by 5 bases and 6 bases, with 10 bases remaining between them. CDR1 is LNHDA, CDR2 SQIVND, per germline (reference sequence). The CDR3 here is CASSGFRSGELFF. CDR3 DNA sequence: TGTGCCAGTAGTGGGTTTAGATCCGGGGAGCTGTTTTTT.

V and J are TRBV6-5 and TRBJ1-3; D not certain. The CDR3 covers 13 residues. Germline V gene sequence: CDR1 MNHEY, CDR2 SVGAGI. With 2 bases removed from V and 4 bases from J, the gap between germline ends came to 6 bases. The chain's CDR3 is CASSYPAGNTIYF. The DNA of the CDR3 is TGTGCCAGCAGTTACCCGGCCGGAAACACCATATATTTT.

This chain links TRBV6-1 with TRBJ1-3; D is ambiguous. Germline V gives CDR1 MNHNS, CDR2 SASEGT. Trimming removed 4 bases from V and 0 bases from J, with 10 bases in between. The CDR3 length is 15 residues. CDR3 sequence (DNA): TGTGCCAGCAGTGCAGACGGAAGCTCTGGAAACACCATATATTTT. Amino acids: CASSADGSSGNTIYF.

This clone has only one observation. The CDR3 coding sequence is TGTGCCAGCACCGCGGAGGGCAGGGGCGGCAAATCCGAGCAGTACTTC. Amino acids: CASTAEGRGGKSEQYF. The V gene is TRBV7-6, the J gene TRBJ2-7; either TRBD1 or TRBD2 may fit D (6 bases each). This CDR3 spans 16 amino acids. The germline CDR1 and CDR2 sequences are SGHVS and FNYEAQ. The V end was cut by 7 bases, the J end by 6 bases, with 25 bases between.

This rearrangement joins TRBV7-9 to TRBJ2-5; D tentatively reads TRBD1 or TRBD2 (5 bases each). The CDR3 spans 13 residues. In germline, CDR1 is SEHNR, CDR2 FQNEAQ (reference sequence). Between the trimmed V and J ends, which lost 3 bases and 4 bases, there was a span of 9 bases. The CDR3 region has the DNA TGTGCCAGCAGCTTTTTTGGGGGAGAGACCCAGTACTTC. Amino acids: CASSFFGGETQYF.

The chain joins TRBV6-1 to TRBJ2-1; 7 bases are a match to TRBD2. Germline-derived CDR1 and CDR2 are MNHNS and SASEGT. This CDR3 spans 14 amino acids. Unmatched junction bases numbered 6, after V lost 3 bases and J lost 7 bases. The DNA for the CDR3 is TGTGCCAGCAGTGACGGATGGGGAGGGAATGAGCAGTTCTTC. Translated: CASSDGWGGNEQFF.

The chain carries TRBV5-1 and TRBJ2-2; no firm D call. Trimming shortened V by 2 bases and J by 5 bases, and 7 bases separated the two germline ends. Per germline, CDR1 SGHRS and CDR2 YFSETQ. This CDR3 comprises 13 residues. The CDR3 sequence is CASSFGWTGELFF. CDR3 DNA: TGCGCCAGCAGCTTCGGGTGGACCGGGGAGCTGTTTTTT.

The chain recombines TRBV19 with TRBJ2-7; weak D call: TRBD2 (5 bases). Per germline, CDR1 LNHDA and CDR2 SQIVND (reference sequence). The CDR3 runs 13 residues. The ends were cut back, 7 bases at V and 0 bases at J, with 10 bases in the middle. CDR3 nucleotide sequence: TGTGCCAGTAAAGGAGGCTCCTCCTACGAGCAGTACTTC. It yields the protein CASKGGSSYEQYF.

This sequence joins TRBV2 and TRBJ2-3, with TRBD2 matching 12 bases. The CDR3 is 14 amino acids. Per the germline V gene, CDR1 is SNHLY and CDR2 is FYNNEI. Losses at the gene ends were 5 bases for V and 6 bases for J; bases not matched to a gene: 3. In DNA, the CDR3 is TGTGCCAGCAGTCTAGCGGGAGGGTCGGATACGCAGTATTTT. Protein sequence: CASSLAGGSDTQYF.

CDR3 nucleotide sequence: TGCGCCAGCAGCTTGGCGGGCTATAGCAATCAGCCCCAGCATTTT. Translated, it gives CASSLAGYSNQPQHF. The chain couples TRBV5-1 to TRBJ1-5; D gene unclear. Germline V gene sequence: CDR1 SGHRS, CDR2 YFSETQ. Trimming took 0 bases from V and 0 from J, leaving 7 bases between them. The CDR3 runs 15 residues.

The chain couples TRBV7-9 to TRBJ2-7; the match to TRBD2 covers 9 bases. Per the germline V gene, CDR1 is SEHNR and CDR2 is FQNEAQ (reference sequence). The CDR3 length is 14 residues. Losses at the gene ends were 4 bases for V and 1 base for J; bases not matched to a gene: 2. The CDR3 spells CASSWTSVSYEQYF. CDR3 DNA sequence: TGTGCCAGCAGCTGGACTAGCGTGTCCTACGAGCAGTACTTC.

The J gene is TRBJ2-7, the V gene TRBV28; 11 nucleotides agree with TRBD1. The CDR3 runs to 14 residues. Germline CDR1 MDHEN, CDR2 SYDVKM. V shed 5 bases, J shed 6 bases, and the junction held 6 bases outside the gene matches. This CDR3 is CASSAPGTGGEQYF. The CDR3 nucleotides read TGTGCCAGCAGTGCCCCCGGGACAGGGGGCGAGCAGTACTTC.

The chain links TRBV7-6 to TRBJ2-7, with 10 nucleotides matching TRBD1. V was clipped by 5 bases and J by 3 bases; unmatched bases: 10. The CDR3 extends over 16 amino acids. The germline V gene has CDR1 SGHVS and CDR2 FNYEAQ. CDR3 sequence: CASSTPRTGGVYEQYF. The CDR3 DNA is TGTGCCAGCAGCACCCCCCGGACAGGGGGTGTCTACGAGCAGTACTTC.

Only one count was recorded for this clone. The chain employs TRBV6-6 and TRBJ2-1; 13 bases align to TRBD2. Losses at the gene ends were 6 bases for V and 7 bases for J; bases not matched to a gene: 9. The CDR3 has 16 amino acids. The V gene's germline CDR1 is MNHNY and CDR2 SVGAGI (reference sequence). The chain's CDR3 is CASRRSGTSGTNEQFF. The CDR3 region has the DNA TGTGCCAGCAGACGTTCCGGGACTAGCGGGACTAATGAGCAGTTCTTC.

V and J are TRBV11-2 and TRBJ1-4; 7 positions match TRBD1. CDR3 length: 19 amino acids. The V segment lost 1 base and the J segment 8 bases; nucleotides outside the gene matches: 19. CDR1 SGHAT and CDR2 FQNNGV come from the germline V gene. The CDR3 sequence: CASSLGFWTGAISEEKLFF. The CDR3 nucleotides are TGTGCCAGCAGCTTAGGATTTTGGACAGGCGCCATTTCAGAGGAAAAACTGTTTTTT.

The CDR3 region has the DNA TGTGCCAGCGCGCCGGGGGTTAGGGAGACCCAGTACTTC. Encoded protein: CASAPGVRETQYF. V is TRBV11-1 and J is TRBJ2-5, with D possibly TRBD2 on 6 matching bases. The CDR3 sequence is 13 residues long. Trimming removed 8 bases at V and 5 bases at J, with 15 bases between. Germline CDR1 reads SGHAT; CDR2 reads FQDESV (reference sequence). Full variable domain (rest looked up from reference TRBV11-1 and TRBJ2-5): EAEVAQSPRYKITEKSQAVAFWCDPISGHATLYWYRQILGQGPELLVQFQDESVVDDSQLPKDRFSAERLKGVDSTLKIQPAELGDSAMYLCASAPGVRETQYFGPGTRLLVL.

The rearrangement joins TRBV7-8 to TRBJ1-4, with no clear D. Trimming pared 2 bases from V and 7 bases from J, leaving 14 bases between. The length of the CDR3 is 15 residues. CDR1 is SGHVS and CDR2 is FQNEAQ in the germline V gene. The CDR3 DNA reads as TGTGCCAGCAGCTTAAGGCCACGTCGGAGTGAAAAACTGTTTTTT. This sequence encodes CASSLRPRRSEKLFF.

The CDR3 DNA reads as TGTGCCAGCAGCTTAGATGAAGTAACCTACGAGCAGTACTTC. It encodes CASSLDEVTYEQYF. The rearrangement joins TRBV11-3 to TRBJ2-5; D remains unclear. The closer fit of TRBJ2-7 to the DNA end suggests the J call may be wrong. CDR1 and CDR2 from the germline V gene are SGHNT and YENEEA. The CDR3 spans 14 residues.

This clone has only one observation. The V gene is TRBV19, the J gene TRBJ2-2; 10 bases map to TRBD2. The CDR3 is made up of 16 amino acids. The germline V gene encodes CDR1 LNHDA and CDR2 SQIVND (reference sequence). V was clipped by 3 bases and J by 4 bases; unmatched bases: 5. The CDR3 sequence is CASSIGLAGVTGELFF. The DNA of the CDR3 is TGTGCCAGTAGTATTGGGCTAGCGGGAGTCACCGGGGAGCTGTTTTTT.

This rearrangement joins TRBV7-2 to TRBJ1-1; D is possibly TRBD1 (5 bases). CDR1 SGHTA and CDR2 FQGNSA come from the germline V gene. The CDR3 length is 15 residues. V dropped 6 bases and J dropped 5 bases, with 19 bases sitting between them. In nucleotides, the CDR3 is TGTGCCAGCAGGAGAGTACCAGGGCAGGTGACTGAAGCTTTCTTT. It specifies CASRRVPGQVTEAFF.

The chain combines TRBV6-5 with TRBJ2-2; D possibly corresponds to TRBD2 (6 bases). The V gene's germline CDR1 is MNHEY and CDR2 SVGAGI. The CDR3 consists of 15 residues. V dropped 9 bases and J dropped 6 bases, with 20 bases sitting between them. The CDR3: CASTTLGEVAGELFF. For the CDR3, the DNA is TGTGCCAGTACTACGTTAGGGGAGGTTGCCGGGGAGCTGTTTTTT.